This entry is about one TCR beta chain. Its specificity is unknown. The data belong to a study of shared clonotypes between healthy human individuals. Positive CCR7 selection of CD45RO-negative cells yielded the naive CD8 cells, and terminally differentiated effector memory CD45RA+ cells were excluded. Donors were Caucasian adults residing in Nashville, Tennessee, USA. The assay was immunoSEQ multiplex PCR, and TCRdb's table has in-frame clones only and misses some. The table shows about 610,000 clones, with approximately 96% occurring only once. Trimming cost V 4 bases and J 2 bases, with 9 bases left between them. Per the germline V gene, CDR1 is SGHNT and CDR2 is YYREEE (reference sequence). This CDR3 has 13 amino acids. Study-level results: In contrast to clonotypes shared by all four donors, non-shared clonotypes had lower generation probabilities.

Sequencing was done on a sample of naive CD8+ T cells sorted from blood. This TCR came from a woman aged 25 to 39 in good health. V gene TRBV5-4 combines with J gene TRBJ1-2; the D is unclear. CDR3 bases: TGTGCCAGCAGCCCGGCGGGGAACTATGGCTACACCTTC. Translated: CASSPAGNYGYTF.